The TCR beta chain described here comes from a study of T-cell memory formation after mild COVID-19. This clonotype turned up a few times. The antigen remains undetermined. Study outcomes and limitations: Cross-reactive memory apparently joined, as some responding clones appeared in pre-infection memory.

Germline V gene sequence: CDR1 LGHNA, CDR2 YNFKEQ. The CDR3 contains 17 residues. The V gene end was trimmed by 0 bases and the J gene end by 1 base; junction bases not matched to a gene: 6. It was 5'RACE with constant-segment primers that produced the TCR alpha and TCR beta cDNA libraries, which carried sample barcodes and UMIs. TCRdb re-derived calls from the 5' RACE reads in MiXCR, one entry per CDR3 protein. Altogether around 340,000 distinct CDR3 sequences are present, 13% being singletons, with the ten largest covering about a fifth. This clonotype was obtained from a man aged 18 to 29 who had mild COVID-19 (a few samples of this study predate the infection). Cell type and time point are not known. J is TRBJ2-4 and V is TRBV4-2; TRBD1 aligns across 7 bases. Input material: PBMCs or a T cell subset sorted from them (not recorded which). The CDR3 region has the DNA TGTGCCAGCAGCCAAGATCCAGGGACAGAGGCCAAAAACATTCAGTACTTC. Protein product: CASSQDPGTEAKNIQYF.